This record concerns one T cell receptor (beta chain) sequence. Its cognate antigen is unknown. Germline V lookup: CDR1 MGHRA, CDR2 YSYEKL. V was pared by 4 bases and J by 0 bases, with 12 bases between. The CDR3 consists of 15 residues. Combining a sample-barcoded 5' primer with a J-beta primer mix, a second PCR ran for roughly 7 to 12 cycles. Unique molecular identifiers of 12 random nucleotides labeled each cDNA. TCRdb used MiXCR to reprocess the 5' RACE reads, holding one entry per CDR3 protein. The repertoire holds 1,300,000 or so distinct CDR3 sequences, with approximately 63% as singletons. This entry is derived from a study of blood T cells in healthy people across ages. Study observations and caveats: It was not possible, with unsorted PBMCs, to conclusively compare naive and antigen-experienced cells. Percentage of naive T cells showed a strong correlation with TCR beta diversity. There was no known CMV status for donors, so expanded clonotype changes were possibly confounded.

The chain combines TRBV4-1 with TRBJ1-2; D is possibly TRBD1 (5 bases). The receptor was isolated from a man aged 18 to 30 in good health. Sequences were obtained from blood. CDR3 coding DNA: TGCGCCAGCAGCCCGGGACGGCTAGCTAACTATGGCTACACCTTC. Residues: CASSPGRLANYGYTF.